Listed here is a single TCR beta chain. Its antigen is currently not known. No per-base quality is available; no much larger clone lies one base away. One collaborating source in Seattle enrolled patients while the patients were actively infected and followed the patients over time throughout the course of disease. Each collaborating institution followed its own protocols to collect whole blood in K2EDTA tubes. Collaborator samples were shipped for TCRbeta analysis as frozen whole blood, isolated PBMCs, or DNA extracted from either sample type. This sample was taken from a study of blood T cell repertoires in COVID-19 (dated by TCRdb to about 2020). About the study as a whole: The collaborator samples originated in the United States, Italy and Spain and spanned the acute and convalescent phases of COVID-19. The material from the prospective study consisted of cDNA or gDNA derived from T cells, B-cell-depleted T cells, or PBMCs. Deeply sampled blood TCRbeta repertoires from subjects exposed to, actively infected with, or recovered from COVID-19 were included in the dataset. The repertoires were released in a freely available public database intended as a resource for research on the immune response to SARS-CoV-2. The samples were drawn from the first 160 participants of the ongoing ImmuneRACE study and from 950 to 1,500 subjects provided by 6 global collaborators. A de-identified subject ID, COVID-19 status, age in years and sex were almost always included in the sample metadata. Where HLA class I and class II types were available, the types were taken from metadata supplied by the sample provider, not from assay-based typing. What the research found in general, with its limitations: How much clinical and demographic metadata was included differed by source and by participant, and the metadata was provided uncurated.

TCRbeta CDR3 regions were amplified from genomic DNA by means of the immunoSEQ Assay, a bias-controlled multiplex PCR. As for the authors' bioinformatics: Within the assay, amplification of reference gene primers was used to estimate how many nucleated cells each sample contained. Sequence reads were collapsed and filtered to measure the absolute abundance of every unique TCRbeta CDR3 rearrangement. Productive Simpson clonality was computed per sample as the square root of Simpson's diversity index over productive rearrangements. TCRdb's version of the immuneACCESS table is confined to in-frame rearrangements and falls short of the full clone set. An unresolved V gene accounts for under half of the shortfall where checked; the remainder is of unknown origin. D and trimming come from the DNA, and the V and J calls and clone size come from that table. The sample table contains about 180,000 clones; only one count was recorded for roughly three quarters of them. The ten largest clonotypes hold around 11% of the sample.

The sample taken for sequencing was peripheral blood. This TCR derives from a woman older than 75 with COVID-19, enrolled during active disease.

In nucleotides, the sequence is TGTGCCAGCAGCGTAGGACAGGGATTGGACTATGGCTACACCTTC. It encodes CASSVGQGLDYGYTF. The chain joins TRBV9 to TRBJ1-2; 7 middle bases align to TRBD1. Spanning cysteine to phenylalanine, the CDR3 consists of 15 amino acids. The DNA shown is the 45-base CDR3, in frame from base 1. Looking up the germline V gene yields CDR1 SGDLS and CDR2 YYNGEE. The V end gives up 0 bases and the J end 3 bases, leaving 5 bases in the junction not matched to a gene.